The 7 T cell receptor beta chains below were found in one sample sequenced in a study of blood T cell repertoires in COVID-19. Repertoires were generated with immunoSEQ multiplex PCR, while TCRdb's copy carries only in-frame clones and drops some. The sample gives almost 200,000 clones, around 89% of which show up once; roughly 8.8% is in the top ten. What was sequenced was PBMCs or T cells enriched from blood (not recorded which). Receptor source: a young woman who had recovered from COVID-19.

This chain links TRBV12-5 with TRBJ1-1; 7 bases are shared with TRBD1. Germline CDR1 is LGHNT and CDR2 is FRNRAP. This CDR3 comprises 15 residues. V trimming: 3 bases; J trimming: 4 bases; junction bases outside the gene matches: 8. The CDR3, as DNA: TGTGCTAGTGGTTTCGTCAACAGGGGACTCACTGAAGCTTTCTTT. Amino acid sequence: CASGFVNRGLTEAFF.

DNA for the CDR3: TGTGCCAGCAGAGGCCCGGGTAAAACGACCTACGAGCAGTACTTC. It translates to CASRGPGKTTYEQYF. The chain recombines TRBV27 with TRBJ2-7; unclear D gene. The CDR3 loop spans 15 amino acids. Trimming left V 6 bases short and J 2 bases short, with 17 bases between. From germline, CDR1 is MNHEY and CDR2 SMNVEV (reference sequence).

The genes are TRBV20-1 and TRBJ2-1; tentatively, D is TRBD2 (7 bases). The CDR3 runs 15 residues. Deletions cut 3 bases from V and 10 bases from J, with 22 bases between. Germline CDR1 and CDR2: DFQATT and SNEGSKA (reference sequence). This chain's CDR3 is CSASRSGRGLREQFF. The DNA of the CDR3 is TGCAGTGCTAGTCGGTCCGGGCGGGGGCTTCGGGAGCAGTTCTTC.

V is TRBV6-1 and J is TRBJ1-2, with D perhaps matching TRBD1 (5 bases). CDR1 is MNHNS and CDR2 is SASEGT in the germline V gene. V was cut by 1 base and J by 4 bases, with 13 bases left in between. There are 15 residues in the CDR3. The CDR3 sequence: CASSEGAGGGYGYTF. The CDR3 DNA sequence: TGTGCCAGCAGTGAAGGGGCCGGGGGGGGCTATGGCTACACCTTC.

The chain has TRBV5-1 and TRBJ1-2; TRBD1 might be the D (6 bases). V lost 2 bases, J lost 5 bases, and 7 bases lay in between. This CDR3 has 12 residues. CDR1 SGHRS and CDR2 YFSETQ come from the germline V gene. CDR3 in DNA: TGCGCCAGCAGCTTTGGACAGTATGGCTACACCTTC. Protein sequence: CASSFGQYGYTF.

This rearrangement joins TRBV11-2 to TRBJ1-5; possibly TRBD1 for D (6 bases). V gave up 0 bases and J gave up 7 bases, with 13 bases separating them. Germline loops: CDR1 SGHAT, CDR2 FQNNGV. CDR3 length: 15 residues. As DNA, the CDR3 is TGTGCCAGCAGCTTAGAACAGGGTTGGGGACAGCCCCAGCATTTT. This gives the protein CASSLEQGWGQPQHF.

The chain is built from TRBV5-4 and TRBJ2-2; D uncertain. Germline-derived CDR1 and CDR2 are SGHNT and YYREEE (reference sequence). The CDR3 covers 12 residues. Trimming left V 0 bases short and J 7 bases short, with 4 bases between. The CDR3 sequence is CASSLDFGELFF. The CDR3 nucleotides are TGTGCCAGCAGCTTGGACTTCGGGGAGCTGTTTTTT.